This T cell receptor (beta chain) was captured by sequencing in a study of CD8+ T cells in alopecia areata. The study team obtained lesional scalp punch biopsies and peripheral blood from alopecia areata patients. RNA was extracted and reverse transcribed into cDNA as the sequencing template. Profiled with immunoSEQ multiplex PCR; TCRdb holds only in-frame clones, not every one. The table records 9,500 to 15,000 clones, about 53% of them present only once. This sequence originates from a human donor with alopecia areata. The source material was skin.

The CDR3 bases are TGCGCCAGCAGCTTGGGGGCCCGGCAGGGAGATACGCAGTATTTT. Residues: CASSLGARQGDTQYF. The J gene is TRBJ2-3, the V gene TRBV5-1; tentatively, D is TRBD1 (5 bases). CDR1 and CDR2 (germline): SGHRS, YFSETQ. V was clipped by 0 bases and J by 5 bases, with 13 bases between them. The CDR3 totals 15 residues. The variable domain in full, completed from reference TRBV5-1 and TRBJ2-3, reads KAGVTQTPRYLIKTRGQQVTLSCSPISGHRSVSWYQQTPGQGLQFLFEYFSETQRNKGNFPGRFSGRQFSNSRSEMNVSTLELGDSALYLCASSLGARQGDTQYFGPGTRLTVL.